A single sample gave rise to the 9 T cell receptor beta chains below, sequenced in a study of identical twins. TCRdb re-called the 5' RACE reads with MiXCR, one entry per CDR3 protein. The sample has 650,000 to 750,000 distinct CDR3 sequences, 21% seen once; the top ten hold around 4.5%. In addition, the sample was reused for a study of T cells expressing NK-cell markers.

Sequencing was carried out using PBMCs. The receptors stem from a woman between 18 and 29 years old in good health.

The gene calls are TRBV6-1 and TRBJ2-2; D is ambiguous. With 6 bases removed from V and 0 bases from J, the gap between germline ends came to 11 bases. Per germline, CDR1 MNHNS and CDR2 SASEGT. This CDR3 is built from 15 residues. Here the CDR3 DNA reads TGTGCCAGCAGACCATCTAGGGCGAACACCGGGGAGCTGTTTTTT. Protein: CASRPSRANTGELFF.

This clonotype showed up many times. V and J are TRBV5-5 and TRBJ2-6; maybe TRBD1 (6 bases). The CDR3 length is 18 residues. Trimming took off 4 bases at V and 2 bases at J, with 19 bases between the two ends. Germline-derived CDR1 and CDR2 are SGHKS and YYEKEE (reference sequence). The DNA for the CDR3 is TGTGCCAGCAGCCTGCTGGGGGCGCTGAGTCCTGGGGCCAACGTCCTGACTTTC. It is translated as CASSLLGALSPGANVLTF. The complete variable domain, with remaining parts taken from reference TRBV5-5 and TRBJ2-6, reads DAGVTQSPTHLIKTRGQQVTLRCSPISGHKSVSWYQQVLGQGPQFIFQYYEKEERGRGNFPDRFSARQFPNYSSELNVNALLLGDSALYLCASSLLGALSPGANVLTFGAGSRLTVL.

This chain uses TRBV4-1 with TRBJ2-1, with TRBD2 matching over 8 bases. Germline CDR1 and CDR2: MGHRA and YSYEKL. V lost 1 base to trimming and J lost 7 bases; unmatched junction nucleotides: 9. This CDR3 has 16 residues. The CDR3 region is CASSQVFAGGTNEQFF. The CDR3 nucleotides are TGCGCCAGCAGCCAAGTCTTTGCGGGAGGAACGAATGAGCAGTTCTTC.

This clonotype was recorded many times. The CDR3 reads CASSLEDRGVDEQYF. CDR3 bases: TGTGCCAGCAGTTTAGAGGACAGGGGTGTGGACGAGCAGTACTTC. The rearrangement uses TRBV27 and TRBJ2-7; 9 nucleotides align to TRBD1. The V gene end was trimmed by 2 bases and the J gene end by 5 bases; junction bases not matched to a gene: 7. This CDR3 is built from 15 residues. CDR1 is MNHEY and CDR2 is SMNVEV in the germline V gene (reference sequence).

This clonotype showed up many times. This rearrangement joins TRBV10-3 to TRBJ2-3, with 9 nucleotides matching TRBD1. This CDR3 has 14 amino acids. V was pared by 11 bases and J by 5 bases, with 11 bases of the junction left unmatched. Germline lookup yields CDR1 ENHRY and CDR2 SYGVKD. CDR3 nucleotide sequence: TGTGCCGCCGCAACAGGGGGCGCGGAAGATACGCAGTATTTT. Amino acid sequence: CAAATGGAEDTQYF.

The chain employs TRBV4-3 and TRBJ2-5, with D possibly being TRBD1 or TRBD2 (5 bases each). From germline, CDR1 is LGHNA and CDR2 YSLEER. Trimming shortened V by 2 bases and J by 5 bases, and 12 bases separated the two germline ends. The CDR3 loop spans 14 amino acids. CDR3 nucleotide sequence: TGCGCCAGCAGCCAATTGGGGACCGGGGAGACCCAGTACTTC. Translation: CASSQLGTGETQYF.

The genes are TRBV24-1 and TRBJ2-1; 7 nucleotides align to TRBD2. J lost 3 bases, V lost 2 bases, and 9 bases had no gene match. The CDR3 consists of 17 residues. CDR1 is KGHDR, CDR2 SFDVKD, per germline. In DNA form, the CDR3 reads TGTGCCACCAGTGATTCAGTTAGCGGGCGAGACTACAATGAGCAGTTCTTC. Amino acid sequence: CATSDSVSGRDYNEQFF.

This clonotype appeared a few times. The V and J genes are TRBV27 and TRBJ2-3; 8 nucleotides line up with TRBD1. The CDR3 is 14 residues long. V lost 2 bases and J lost 8; bases outside the gene matches: 6. CDR1 MNHEY and CDR2 SMNVEV come from the germline V gene (reference sequence). CDR3 bases: TGTGCCAGCAGTTTACAGGGGGCTGGTGGTACGCAGTATTTT. Its translation: CASSLQGAGGTQYF.

This clonotype was counted between two and nine times. The rearrangement joins TRBV20-1 to TRBJ2-7, with D perhaps matching TRBD1 (6 bases). CDR3 size: 15 residues. The germline CDR1 and CDR2 sequences are DFQATT and SNEGSKA (reference sequence). With 0 bases removed from V and 4 bases from J, the gap between germline ends came to 16 bases. The CDR3 here is CSARDFQGQGYEQYF. The CDR3 DNA reads as TGCAGTGCTAGAGATTTCCAGGGCCAGGGGTACGAGCAGTACTTC.